The 8 T cell receptor beta chains given below trace back to one sample, sequenced in a study of regulatory T cells in long-lasting Graves disease. Libraries of TCR beta came from iRepertoire HTBI primers plus Arm-PCR of CDR3 regions. TCRdb itself ran the multiplex PCR reads through MiXCR, one entry per CDR3 protein. Among roughly 400,000 distinct CDR3 sequences listed, roughly 15% were seen once. As for time point: newly diagnosed GD, antithyroid drugs for less than 3 months. The TCR library was made from RNA that had been extracted from PBMCs in TRIzol. These data are also associated with another study on T cells in Graves' hyperthyroidism and ophthalmopathy.

Sequencing used peripheral blood mononuclear cells (PBMCs), obtained at new diagnosis, from a patient treated with antithyroid drugs. All receptors derive from a woman aged 40-49 years with Graves disease.

In its sample, this clonotype was seen many times. The V and J genes are TRBV5-4 and TRBJ2-1; D assignment may be TRBD1 or TRBD2 (6 bases each). Trimming took 0 bases from V and 9 from J, leaving 19 bases between them. Germline lookup yields CDR1 SGHNT and CDR2 YYREEE (reference sequence). This CDR3 is 16 amino acids long. As DNA, the CDR3 is TGTGCCAGCAGCTTGGGCGGGACGCACGTAGGGGGTGAGCAGTTCTTC. It yields the protein CASSLGGTHVGGEQFF.

This clonotype showed up many times. This sequence joins TRBV11-2 and TRBJ2-1; D not certain. From germline, CDR1 is SGHAT and CDR2 FQNNGV. The CDR3 has 16 amino acids. The V end was cut by 0 bases, the J end by 10 bases, with 19 bases between. This CDR3 reads CASSLEGGTHGTEQFF. CDR3 coding DNA: TGTGCCAGCAGCTTAGAAGGTGGCACACACGGTACCGAGCAGTTCTTC.

The chain joins TRBV12-3 or TRBV12-4 to TRBJ2-7, with 10 bases identical to TRBD1. V lost 6 bases and J lost 2; bases outside the gene matches: 4. This CDR3 region has 14 residues. The CDR3 region has the DNA TGTGCCAGCAGGTCGGGACAGGGGCCCTACGAGCAGTACTTC. Encoded protein: CASRSGQGPYEQYF.

This clonotype was seen ten or more times. J is TRBJ2-7 and V is TRBV12-3 or TRBV12-4; a weak D match, TRBD2 (6 bases). This CDR3 has 14 amino acids. Deletions cut 3 bases from V and 3 bases from J, with 12 bases between. The CDR3 protein is CASSFEEGRYEQYF. The CDR3 DNA is TGTGCCAGCAGTTTTGAGGAGGGGCGCTACGAGCAGTACTTC.

This clonotype showed up many times. The gene calls are TRBV11-2 and TRBJ2-5; 8 bases are a match to TRBD2. This CDR3 comprises 14 residues. Looked up from germline, CDR1 is SGHAT and CDR2 is FQNNGV. V gave up 7 bases and J gave up 4 bases; unmatched junction bases: 8. DNA for the CDR3: TGTGCCAGCAAGCCAGCGGGAGACGGAGAGACCCAGTACTTC. Translated: CASKPAGDGETQYF.

This clonotype was seen more than once but under ten times. This rearrangement joins TRBV4-2 to TRBJ2-1; 10 nucleotides match TRBD2. Germline lookup yields CDR1 LGHNA and CDR2 YNFKEQ. The CDR3 totals 15 residues. V trimming: 1 base; J trimming: 8 bases; junction bases outside the gene matches: 5. CDR3 nucleotide sequence: TGTGCCAGCAGCCAAGTCCTAGCGGGAGAGGATGAGCAGTTCTTC. The encoded protein is CASSQVLAGEDEQFF.

This clonotype was seen many times. The chain uses TRBV20-1 and TRBJ1-2; a possible D gene is TRBD1 (5 bases). The germline V gene has CDR1 DFQATT and CDR2 SNEGSKA (reference sequence). Trimming took off 3 bases at V and 4 bases at J, with 15 bases between the two ends. The CDR3 is 14 residues long. CDR3 nucleotide sequence: TGCAGTGCTAGTCTTGGGACCCGGGGCTATGGCTACACCTTC. Its translation is CSASLGTRGYGYTF.

The chain employs TRBV28 and TRBJ2-3, with 10 bases that match TRBD2. Germline values: CDR1 MDHEN, CDR2 SYDVKM. The CDR3 runs to 15 residues. V lost 5 bases and J lost 3; bases outside the gene matches: 5. CDR3 bases: TGTGCCAGCAGTCCCCTAGCGGGAGTTACAGATACGCAGTATTTT. Translating gives CASSPLAGVTDTQYF.